This TCR beta chain is from a study of shared T cell receptors in the human thymus. Trimming at V came to 5 bases and at J to 10 bases, leaving 7 bases not matched to a gene. CDR1 and CDR2 from the germline V gene are SGHVS and FQNEAQ. This CDR3 contains 14 residues. TCRdb keeps only in-frame clones here, not all; method: immunoSEQ multiplex PCR. The sample lists more than 550,000 clones; 80% to 90% were seen once. These same data were also listed under a study on human thymus T cells. Per that study: It was healthy Finnish infants having corrective surgery for congenital heart defects who were the donors.

V and J are TRBV7-8 and TRBJ1-4; 10 bases agree with TRBD1. The source is a girl less than two years old with a congenital heart defect. The sequenced sample was thymocytes. CDR3 in DNA: TGTGCCAGCAGCCCCGGGACAGGGGACGTAAAACTGTTTTTT. This encodes CASSPGTGDVKLFF.